This T cell receptor beta chain emerged from a study of T cell repertoires in cytomegalovirus infection. The wider study: Indications of both CMV infection and matching HLA type were provided by public TCR beta signatures.

V was cut by 4 bases and J by 1 base, with 8 bases left in between. CDR1 and CDR2 (germline): MDHEN, SYDVKM. The CDR3 loop spans 13 amino acids. Each CDR3 protein is one row after TCRdb ran MiXCR on the reads. The repertoire has hundreds of thousands of distinct CDR3 sequences, roughly 31% of them found once; the top ten carry around 15%. Findings and limits, study-wide: It was HLA-C-restricted CMV-specific TCR beta clonotypes that dominated the response ex vivo.

This clonotype was counted at least ten times. Antigen: not known. The chain uses TRBV28 and TRBJ2-7; maybe TRBD1 (5 bases). The source of this sequence is a human donor in good health (CMV status not recorded). Some clones in this sample may be carry-over from other donors' samples. The input for sequencing was cultured CD8+ T cells from PBMCs, taken from culture after CMV antigen stimulation. CDR3 region: CASSSQGSYEQYV. The CDR3 nucleotides read TGTGCCAGCAGTTCTCAGGGTTCCTACGAGCAGTACGTC.